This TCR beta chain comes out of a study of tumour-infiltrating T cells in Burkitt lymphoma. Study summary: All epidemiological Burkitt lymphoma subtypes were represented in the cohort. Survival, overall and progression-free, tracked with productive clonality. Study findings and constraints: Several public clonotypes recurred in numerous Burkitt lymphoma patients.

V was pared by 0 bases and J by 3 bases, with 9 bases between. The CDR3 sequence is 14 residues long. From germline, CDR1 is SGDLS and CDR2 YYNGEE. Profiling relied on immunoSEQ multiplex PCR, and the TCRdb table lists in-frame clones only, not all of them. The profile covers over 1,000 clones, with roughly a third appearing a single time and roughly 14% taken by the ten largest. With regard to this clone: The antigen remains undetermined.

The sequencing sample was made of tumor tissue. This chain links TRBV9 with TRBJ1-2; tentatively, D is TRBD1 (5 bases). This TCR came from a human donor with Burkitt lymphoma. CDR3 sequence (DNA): TGTGCCAGCAGCGTAGAGGCAGGGCACTATGGCTACACCTTC. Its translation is CASSVEAGHYGYTF.